The T cell receptor (beta chain) described here comes from a study of identical twins. TCRdb processed the 5' RACE reads anew with MiXCR; each CDR3 protein has one entry. The sample holds 1.5 million to 2 million distinct CDR3 sequences, 32% seen once. Germline V gene sequence: CDR1 DFQATT, CDR2 SNEGSKA (reference sequence). J was trimmed by 3 bases and V by 6 bases; bases with no gene match: 8. CDR3 length: 15 amino acids. Note on this clonotype: Its antigen is not known.

Study-level points and caveats: Models, which agreed with sharing between unrelated individuals, nonetheless underestimated the out-of-frame TCR alpha sharing seen in monozygotic twins. Sharing of beta out-of-frame sequences by twins showed a weaker excess. Conclusions relied on cross-sectional statistical analysis, not following the same donors. Memory repertoires showed no such pattern, whereas abundant cord blood beta clonotypes carried fewer insertions.

Sequenced input: cord blood. This TCR was sampled from a newborn girl in good health. The genes are TRBV20-1 and TRBJ2-3, with 11 bases fitting TRBD2. CDR3 sequence: CSATSGSWGTDTQYF. CDR3 DNA sequence: TGCAGTGCCACTAGCGGGAGCTGGGGAACAGATACGCAGTATTTT.